Following are 18 T cell receptor beta chains from one sample sequenced in a study of T cell responses to AZD1222 COVID-19 vaccine. TCRdb's copy holds only in-frame clones and misses some; the assay was immunoSEQ multiplex PCR. The table has 100,000 to 120,000 clones, around nine tenths seen once; the top ten hold about 2.5%. The material was peripheral blood, obtained on day 0 of AZD1222 vaccination. Every receptor here comes from an adult in good health.

The rearrangement joins TRBV7-9 to TRBJ1-4; 10 nucleotides agree with TRBD1. The CDR3 length is 14 residues. V dropped 6 bases and J dropped 7; count of bases not matched to a gene: 5. Germline assignment: CDR1 SEHNR and CDR2 FQNEAQ (reference sequence). CDR3: CASRTGGGGEKLFF. The CDR3 nucleotides read TGTGCCAGCAGGACAGGGGGCGGTGGTGAAAAACTGTTTTTT.

The chain couples TRBV4-1 to TRBJ2-7; weak D call: TRBD1 (6 bases). CDR3 length equals 14 residues. Germline V gene lookup returns CDR1 MGHRA and CDR2 YSYEKL. Trimming pared 1 base from V and 3 bases from J, leaving 10 bases between. CDR3 residues: CASSQAGENYEQYF. Here the CDR3 DNA reads TGCGCCAGCAGCCAAGCAGGGGAAAACTACGAGCAGTACTTC.

This chain links TRBV10-3 with TRBJ1-2, with 8 bases matching TRBD1. This CDR3 spans 13 amino acids. The V and J ends lost 6 bases and 7 bases, in that order; junction bases with no gene match: 7. The germline CDR1 and CDR2 sequences are ENHRY and SYGVKD. CDR3 DNA: TGTGCCATCAGAGAGACAGGGGCGGGTGGCTACACCTTC. Amino acid sequence: CAIRETGAGGYTF.

This chain links TRBV27 with TRBJ2-2, with 11 bases aligning to TRBD2. The CDR3 has 20 amino acids. V was clipped by 6 bases and J by 0 bases; unmatched bases: 15. CDR1 is MNHEY and CDR2 is SMNVEV in the germline V gene (reference sequence). The chain's CDR3 is CASSPRRTSGLPPNTGELFF. The DNA of the CDR3 is TGTGCCAGCAGCCCTCGTCGGACTAGCGGGCTACCTCCGAACACCGGGGAGCTGTTTTTT.

The rearrangement joins TRBV7-8 to TRBJ2-7; possible D gene TRBD1, 6 bases. There are 13 residues in the CDR3. Germline assignment: CDR1 SGHVS and CDR2 FQNEAQ. The V gene lost 9 bases and the J gene lost 4 bases, with 16 bases spanning the gap. The CDR3 sequence: CASRKQGLYEQYF. CDR3 DNA: TGTGCCAGTCGGAAACAGGGTCTATACGAGCAGTACTTC. Full variable domain (outside the CDR3, taken from reference TRBV7-8 and TRBJ2-7): GAGVSQSPRYKVAKRGQDVALRCDPISGHVSLFWYQQALGQGPEFLTYFQNEAQLDKSGLPSDRFFAERPEGSVSTLKIQRTQQEDSAVYLCASRKQGLYEQYFGPGTRLTVT.

This clone was recorded once. The chain has TRBV29-1 and TRBJ1-2, with a possible D match to TRBD1 (5 bases). This CDR3 is built from 13 residues. V was cut by 0 bases and J by 8 bases, with 13 bases left in between. Germline V CDR1 and CDR2: SQVTM, ANQGSEA. This chain's CDR3 is CSVEEGGLKGYTF. CDR3 in DNA: TGCAGCGTTGAAGAGGGGGGTCTTAAGGGCTACACCTTC.

The V and J genes are TRBV19 and TRBJ1-3, with TRBD1 identical over 7 bases. V shed 4 bases and J 4 bases; nucleotides not matched to a gene: 13. Germline V CDR1 and CDR2: LNHDA, SQIVND (reference sequence). This CDR3 spans 17 amino acids. The CDR3 reads CASSSSGTDLGGNTIYF. The CDR3 coding sequence is TGTGCCAGTAGTAGCTCCGGGACAGACCTTGGAGGAAACACCATATATTTT. Full variable domain (missing parts from reference TRBV19 and TRBJ1-3): DGGITQSPKYLFRKEGQNVTLSCEQNLNHDAMYWYRQDPGQGLRLIYYSQIVNDFQKGDIAEGYSVSREKKESFPLTVTSAQKNPTAFYLCASSSSGTDLGGNTIYFGEGSWLTVV.

The J gene is TRBJ1-1, the V gene TRBV7-9; 7 nucleotides agree with TRBD1. Germline V CDR1 and CDR2: SEHNR, FQNEAQ (reference sequence). Unmatched junction bases numbered 7, after V lost 5 bases and J lost 1 base. The CDR3 has 15 residues. The DNA for the CDR3 is TGTGCCAGCAGCGTGACAGGGAGCTCGAACACTGAAGCTTTCTTT. As protein: CASSVTGSSNTEAFF.

This rearrangement joins TRBV2 to TRBJ1-5, with unresolved D. V lost 6 bases and J 7 bases, leaving 16 bases between the germline ends. The CDR3 consists of 14 residues. Germline CDR1 and CDR2: SNHLY and FYNNEI. The CDR3 nucleotides are TGTGCCAGCAGCATCGGCCTGACGGGGCAGCCCCAGCATTTT. Protein sequence: CASSIGLTGQPQHF. Full variable domain (rest looked up from reference TRBV2 and TRBJ1-5): EPEVTQTPSHQVTQMGQEVILRCVPISNHLYFYWYRQILGQKVEFLVSFYNNEISEKSEIFDDQFSVERPDGSNFTLKIRSTKLEDSAMYFCASSIGLTGQPQHFGDGTRLSIL.

This clone was picked up one time. The V call is TRBV4-2, the J call TRBJ2-1, with D possibly being TRBD2 (6 bases). Per the germline V gene, CDR1 is LGHNA and CDR2 is YNFKEQ. The CDR3 extends over 16 amino acids. The V end was cut by 0 bases, the J end by 2 bases, with 11 bases between. CDR3 protein: CASSQDPSEPYNEQFF. The DNA of the CDR3 is TGTGCCAGCAGCCAAGATCCTAGCGAACCCTACAATGAGCAGTTCTTC.

This clone appeared a single time. The rearrangement uses TRBV7-2 and TRBJ2-1, with D perhaps matching TRBD1 or TRBD2 (5 bases each). CDR1 is SGHTA and CDR2 is FQGNSA in the germline V gene. This CDR3 is 16 amino acids long. V lost 2 bases and J lost 8, with 19 bases in between. The CDR3 coding sequence is TGTGCCAGCAGCTTACTCGGGACGCCAGCTATATATGAGCAGTTCTTC. Its protein is CASSLLGTPAIYEQFF.

The chain links TRBV5-1 to TRBJ1-1; 8 bases are a match to TRBD1. CDR3 length: 15 residues. The germline CDR1 and CDR2 sequences are SGHRS and YFSETQ. V lost 2 bases to trimming and J lost 3 bases; unmatched junction nucleotides: 6. The CDR3 is CASSFRGPGDTEAFF. CDR3 in DNA: TGCGCCAGCAGCTTCAGGGGGCCGGGGGACACTGAAGCTTTCTTT. The whole variable domain, remainder taken from reference TRBV5-1 and TRBJ1-1, is KAGVTQTPRYLIKTRGQQVTLSCSPISGHRSVSWYQQTPGQGLQFLFEYFSETQRNKGNFPGRFSGRQFSNSRSEMNVSTLELGDSALYLCASSFRGPGDTEAFFGQGTRLTVV.

The rearrangement links TRBV28 to TRBJ1-1; tentative D call: TRBD1 (5 bases). This CDR3 region has 15 residues. Germline V gene lookup returns CDR1 MDHEN and CDR2 SYDVKM. Trimming removed 5 bases from V and 0 bases from J, with 13 bases in between. This chain's CDR3 is CASSLGGRMNTEAFF. In DNA, the CDR3 is TGTGCCAGCAGTCTTGGGGGACGGATGAACACTGAAGCTTTCTTT.

This clone occurred once. The V call is TRBV3-1 (or the pseudogene TRBV3-2), the J call TRBJ2-5; no definite D call. CDR3 size: 13 residues. Trimming pared 0 bases from V and 4 bases from J, leaving 6 bases between. Germline loops: CDR1 LGHDT, CDR2 YNNKEL (reference sequence). The CDR3 DNA sequence: TGTGCCAGCAGCCAAGACAGGTCAGAGACCCAGTACTTC. Protein product: CASSQDRSETQYF.

In DNA, the CDR3 is TGCGCCAGCAGCCAAGCTCCGTCGTGGGAAAACTCCTACGAGCAGTACTTC. Amino acid sequence: CASSQAPSWENSYEQYF. The V call is TRBV4-1, the J call TRBJ2-7; D gene unclear. Germline lookup yields CDR1 MGHRA and CDR2 YSYEKL. CDR3 length: 17 residues. V dropped 1 base and J dropped 0 bases, with 16 bases sitting between them.

This chain links TRBV10-3 with TRBJ1-6, with TRBD1 matching 9 bases. Germline V gene data show CDR1 as ENHRY and CDR2 as SYGVKD. There are 16 residues in the CDR3. Trimming removed 8 bases from V and 6 bases from J; junction bases left unmatched: 11. The CDR3 region is CAIGEDRGGRNSPLHF. As DNA, the CDR3 is TGTGCCATCGGGGAGGACAGGGGAGGGCGTAATTCACCCCTCCACTTT.

The V gene is TRBV7-6, the J gene TRBJ1-5; a possible D gene is TRBD1 (5 bases). This CDR3 has 13 amino acids. Germline lookup yields CDR1 SGHVS and CDR2 FNYEAQ. V was clipped by 5 bases and J by 7 bases, with 12 bases between them. The CDR3 bases are TGTGCCAGCAGCGGACACAGTGGACAGCCCCAGCATTTT. Encoded protein: CASSGHSGQPQHF.

About this clone itself: The junction differs from germline at one of its ends, possibly a read error. The chain combines TRBV6-5 with TRBJ2-3; TRBD1 matches 8 bases. The germline gives CDR1 MNHEY, CDR2 SVGAGI. CDR3 length equals 15 residues. CDR3 DNA sequence: TGTGCCGGCAGGGACGGACAGGGCAGCACAGATACGCAGTATTTT. Translation gives CAGRDGQGSTDTQYF.